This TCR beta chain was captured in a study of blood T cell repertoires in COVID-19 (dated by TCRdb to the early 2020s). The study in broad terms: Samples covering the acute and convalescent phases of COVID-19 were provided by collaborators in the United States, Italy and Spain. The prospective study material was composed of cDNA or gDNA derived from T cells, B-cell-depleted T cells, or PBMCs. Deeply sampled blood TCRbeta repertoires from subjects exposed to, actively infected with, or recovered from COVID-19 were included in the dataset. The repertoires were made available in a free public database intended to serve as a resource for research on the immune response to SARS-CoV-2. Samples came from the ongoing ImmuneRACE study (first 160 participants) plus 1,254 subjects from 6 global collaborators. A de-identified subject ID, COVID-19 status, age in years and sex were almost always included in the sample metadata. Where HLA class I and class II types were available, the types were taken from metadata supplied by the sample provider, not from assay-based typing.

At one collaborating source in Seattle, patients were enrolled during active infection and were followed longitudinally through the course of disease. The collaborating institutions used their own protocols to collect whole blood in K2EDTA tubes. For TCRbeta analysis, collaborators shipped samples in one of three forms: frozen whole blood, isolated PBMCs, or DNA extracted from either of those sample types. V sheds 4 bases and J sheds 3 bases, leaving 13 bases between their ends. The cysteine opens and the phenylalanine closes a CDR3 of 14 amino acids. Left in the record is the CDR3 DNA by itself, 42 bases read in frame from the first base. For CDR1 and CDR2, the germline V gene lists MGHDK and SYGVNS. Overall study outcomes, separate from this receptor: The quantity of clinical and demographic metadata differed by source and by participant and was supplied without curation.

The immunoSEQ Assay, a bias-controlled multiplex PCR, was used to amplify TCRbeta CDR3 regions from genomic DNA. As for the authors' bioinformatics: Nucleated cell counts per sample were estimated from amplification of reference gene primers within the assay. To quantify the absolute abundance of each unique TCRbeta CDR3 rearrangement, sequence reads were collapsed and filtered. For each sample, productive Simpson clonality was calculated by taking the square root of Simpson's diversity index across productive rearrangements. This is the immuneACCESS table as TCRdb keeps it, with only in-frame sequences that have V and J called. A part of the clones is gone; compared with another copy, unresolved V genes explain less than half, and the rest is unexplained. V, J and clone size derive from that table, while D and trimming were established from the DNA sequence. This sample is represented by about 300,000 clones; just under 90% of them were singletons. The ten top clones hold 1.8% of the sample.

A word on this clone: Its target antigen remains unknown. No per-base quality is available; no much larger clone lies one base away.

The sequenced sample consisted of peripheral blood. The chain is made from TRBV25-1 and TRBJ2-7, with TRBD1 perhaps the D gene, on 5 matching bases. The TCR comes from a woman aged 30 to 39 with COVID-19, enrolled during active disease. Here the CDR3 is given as CASSAPDSSYEQYF. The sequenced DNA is TGTGCCAGCAGTGCACCAGACAGCAGCTACGAGCAGTACTTC.